This T cell receptor (beta chain) was captured in a study of T cell responses to AZD1222 COVID-19 vaccine. To note about this clone: What it recognizes is unknown.

Findings of the study overall: Targeting of unmutated variant regions was reportedly seen in nearly half of spike-specific TCRs.

This CDR3 contains 17 residues. V lost 1 base and J lost 0; bases outside the gene matches: 6. Germline lookup yields CDR1 SGHVS and CDR2 FQNEAQ. The table came from immunoSEQ multiplex PCR; TCRdb's copy has only in-frame clones and leaves some out. The sample carries nearly 90,000 clones, roughly 90% recorded once. The sequenced sample was peripheral blood, obtained on day 0 of AZD1222 vaccination. The receptor was derived from an adult in good health. The V gene is TRBV7-8, the J gene TRBJ2-1; 7 bases match TRBD2. CDR3: CASSLVFGRSSYNEQFF. Written as DNA, the CDR3 is TGTGCCAGCAGCTTAGTTTTCGGGAGGAGCTCCTACAATGAGCAGTTCTTC.